The clone carrying this TCR beta chain has only a few counts. Antigen unknown. The sample belongs to a study of blood T cells in healthy people across ages. Study-level findings and limits: Naive CD4+ cell counts and diversity both ran higher in long-lived than in aged donors.

Unmatched junction bases numbered 8, after V lost 6 bases and J lost 5 bases. CDR3 length: 14 residues. Germline V CDR1 and CDR2: DFQATT, SNEGSKA (reference sequence). A sample-barcoded 5' primer and a J-beta primer mix were used in a second PCR of about 7 to 12 cycles. TCRdb passed the 5' RACE reads through MiXCR, listing each CDR3 protein once. Here the sample spans roughly 800,000 distinct CDR3 sequences, about 62% being singletons. The source is a man aged 25 to 40 in good health. J is TRBJ2-1 and V is TRBV20-1, with 9 bases fitting TRBD1. Material: blood. The CDR3 region is CSARDRVLNNEQFF. The DNA for the CDR3 is TGCAGTGCCCGGGACAGGGTGTTAAACAATGAGCAGTTCTTC.